These 23 T cell receptor beta chains were all obtained from the same sample, sequenced in a study of T cell changes during pregnancy in multiple sclerosis. Produced via immunoSEQ multiplex PCR; TCRdb's table is partial and in-frame only. The data contain about 34,000 clones, approximately 90% of them singletons. Material: CD8+ T cells from peripheral blood mononuclear cells, obtained in the third trimester of pregnancy. Every receptor here comes from a female donor with multiple sclerosis, enrolled in a pregnancy study.

Here the CDR3 reads CASSSRPTGGETQYF. CDR3 nucleotides: TGTGCCAGCAGCTCGAGGCCGACAGGGGGAGAGACCCAGTACTTC. The chain is built from TRBV7-9 and TRBJ2-5, with 9 bases lining up with TRBD1. CDR1 is SEHNR, CDR2 FQNEAQ, per germline (reference sequence). The ends lost 4 bases at V and 4 bases at J; junction bases unmatched: 7. This CDR3 region has 15 residues.

The V and J genes are TRBV2 and TRBJ2-4, with 11 nucleotides matching TRBD2. This CDR3 region has 15 residues. Trimming took 5 bases from V and 1 from J; bases not matched to a gene: 1. CDR1 is SNHLY and CDR2 is FYNNEI in the germline V gene. DNA for the CDR3: TGTGCCAGCAGTTTAGCGGGGGGGGCCAAAAACATTCAGTACTTC. This codes for CASSLAGGAKNIQYF.

This chain uses TRBV10-3 with TRBJ2-1; D call uncertain. Trimming shortened V by 3 bases and J by 3 bases, and 12 bases separated the two germline ends. The CDR3 sequence is 15 residues long. Per germline, CDR1 ENHRY and CDR2 SYGVKD. The DNA of the CDR3 is TGTGCCATCAGTGATAGGAGCCCAAACTACAATGAGCAGTTCTTC. Translating gives CAISDRSPNYNEQFF.

The V gene is TRBV6-1, the J gene TRBJ1-2, with TRBD1 as a possible D gene (6 bases). Germline V gene data show CDR1 as MNHNS and CDR2 as SASEGT. Trimming removed 3 bases at V and 6 bases at J, with 14 bases between. CDR3 length equals 14 residues. CDR3 in amino acids: CASSERGAVHGYTF. CDR3 nucleotide sequence: TGTGCCAGCAGTGAGCGGGGGGCGGTACATGGCTACACCTTC.

The chain carries TRBV7-2 and TRBJ2-1; D is undetermined. Germline CDR1 SGHTA, CDR2 FQGNSA. Between the trimmed V and J ends, which lost 1 base and 7 bases, there was a span of 5 bases. This CDR3 spans 12 amino acids. CDR3 residues: CASSLDTNEQFF. CDR3 bases: TGTGCCAGCAGCTTAGACACGAATGAGCAGTTCTTC.

The chain recombines TRBV4-3 with TRBJ2-1, with D possibly being TRBD2 (7 bases). This CDR3 is 15 amino acids long. The ends were cut back, 1 base at V and 7 bases at J, with 14 bases in the middle. Germline lookup yields CDR1 LGHNA and CDR2 YSLEER. The CDR3 coding sequence is TGCGCCAGCAGCCAAGGCGGGGGCTTGGGGAATGAGCAGTTCTTC. This encodes CASSQGGGLGNEQFF.

This clone was recorded a few times. J is TRBJ2-1 and V is TRBV4-2; 7 positions match TRBD1. Per germline, CDR1 LGHNA and CDR2 YNFKEQ. The CDR3 runs to 16 residues. Trimming at V came to 3 bases and at J to 4 bases, leaving 9 bases not matched to a gene. The CDR3 loop is CASSHSSEGAYNEQFF. DNA for the CDR3: TGTGCCAGCAGCCACTCTTCCGAGGGGGCTTACAATGAGCAGTTCTTC.

The J gene is TRBJ1-2, the V gene TRBV7-3, with 7 bases lining up with TRBD1. CDR1 is SGHTA, CDR2 FQGTGA, per germline. The CDR3 runs to 15 residues. V trimming: 5 bases; J trimming: 0 bases; junction bases outside the gene matches: 6. CDR3 nucleotide sequence: TGTGCCAGCAGCCCACGGGACAGTTCTAACTATGGCTACACCTTC. It translates to CASSPRDSSNYGYTF.

CDR3 amino acids: CASSIQAGGALNEQFF. The CDR3 nucleotides read TGTGCCAGCAGCATCCAGGCGGGGGGCGCCCTCAATGAGCAGTTCTTC. This sequence joins TRBV11-2 and TRBJ2-1; TRBD2 matches 8 bases. Unmatched junction bases numbered 12, after V lost 5 bases and J lost 6 bases. The CDR3 consists of 16 residues. Per germline, CDR1 SGHAT and CDR2 FQNNGV.

The chain is built from TRBV9 and TRBJ1-1; TRBD1 matches 7 bases. The CDR3 contains 15 residues. CDR1 SGDLS and CDR2 YYNGEE come from the germline V gene. V was pared by 4 bases and J by 0 bases, with 6 bases of the junction left unmatched. CDR3 residues: CASSPEGTVNTEAFF. CDR3 nucleotide sequence: TGTGCCAGCAGCCCAGAAGGGACAGTGAACACTGAAGCTTTCTTT.

The chain combines TRBV4-3 with TRBJ1-2, with D possibly being TRBD1 (5 bases). This CDR3 comprises 15 residues. V lost 0 bases, J lost 2 bases, and 10 bases lay in between. Per germline, CDR1 LGHNA and CDR2 YSLEER. The CDR3 bases are TGCGCCAGCAGCCAAGATGGGGGGGGGAACTATGGCTACACCTTC. As protein: CASSQDGGGNYGYTF.

The sample holds one count of this clone. The chain carries TRBV11-3 and TRBJ1-2; weak D call: TRBD1 (5 bases). The CDR3 sequence is 16 residues long. Trimming cost V 1 base and J 8 bases, with 20 bases left between them. The germline CDR1 and CDR2 sequences are SGHNT and YENEEA. DNA for the CDR3: TGTGCCAGCAGCTTAGGGTGGACATCGACCGAGAGGGGCTACACCTTC. Its translation: CASSLGWTSTERGYTF.

The chain carries TRBV9 and TRBJ2-3; tentative D call: TRBD2 (7 bases). Trimming stripped 9 bases from V and 1 base from J, with 15 bases between. The length of the CDR3 is 14 residues. Germline V gene lookup returns CDR1 SGDLS and CDR2 YYNGEE. CDR3 sequence (DNA): TGTGCCACCGGAGGGGGAGGGGGCACAGATACGCAGTATTTT. Translation: CATGGGGGTDTQYF.

This chain connects TRBV5-4 to TRBJ2-5; a possible D gene is TRBD1 (6 bases). V was trimmed by 4 bases and J by 2 bases, leaving 12 bases between them. Germline V gene data show CDR1 as SGHNT and CDR2 as YYREEE (reference sequence). This CDR3 contains 14 residues. The CDR3 loop is CASSPRTAQETQYF. The CDR3 DNA sequence: TGTGCCAGCAGCCCCAGGACAGCTCAAGAGACCCAGTACTTC.

The chain recombines TRBV7-9 with TRBJ1-2; the D is unclear. The V gene's germline CDR1 is SEHNR and CDR2 FQNEAQ (reference sequence). Trimming removed 4 bases from V and 6 bases from J, with 12 bases in between. The CDR3 consists of 13 residues. The CDR3 region is CASSSAVRNGYTF. CDR3 coding DNA: TGTGCCAGCAGCTCCGCAGTCAGAAATGGCTACACCTTC.

This chain connects TRBV13 to TRBJ2-5; 10 bases agree with TRBD2. Germline lookup yields CDR1 PRHDT and CDR2 FYEKMQ (reference sequence). Trimming cost V 1 base and J 5 bases; bases outside gene matches: 7. The CDR3 consists of 16 residues. In DNA, the CDR3 is TGTGCCAGCAGCTTAGATAGCGGGGGGAGTCTGGAGACCCAGTACTTC. This codes for CASSLDSGGSLETQYF.

The rearrangement links TRBV5-8 to TRBJ1-2; 8 bases fit TRBD1. The V and J ends lost 2 bases and 2 bases, in that order; junction bases with no gene match: 8. The CDR3 has 16 amino acids. CDR1 SGHTS and CDR2 YDEGEE come from the germline V gene. The CDR3 is CASSLNYRGTNYGYTF. DNA for the CDR3: TGTGCCAGCAGCTTAAACTACAGGGGGACCAACTATGGCTACACCTTC.

The chain joins TRBV4-3 to TRBJ1-2; D is perhaps TRBD1 (5 bases). V was cut by 0 bases and J by 5 bases, with 10 bases left in between. Per germline, CDR1 LGHNA and CDR2 YSLEER. This CDR3 spans 14 amino acids. CDR3 nucleotides: TGCGCCAGCAGCCAAGATAACGGGGGTTATGGCTACACCTTC. Residues: CASSQDNGGYGYTF.

The chain recombines TRBV11-2 with TRBJ2-3, with D possibly matching TRBD2 (6 bases). The CDR3 extends over 15 amino acids. CDR1 SGHAT and CDR2 FQNNGV come from the germline V gene. The V gene lost 1 base and the J gene lost 2 bases, with 10 bases spanning the gap. The CDR3 bases are TGTGCCAGCAGCTTAGCCGGGACTTACACAGATACGCAGTATTTT. It encodes CASSLAGTYTDTQYF.

J is TRBJ2-3 and V is TRBV27; 9 bases agree with TRBD2. Germline V gives CDR1 MNHEY, CDR2 SMNVEV (reference sequence). The V gene end was trimmed by 4 bases and the J gene end by 1 base; junction bases not matched to a gene: 9. The CDR3 is 17 residues long. CDR3 bases: TGTGCCAGCAGTTGGGGCTGGGAGCGGGGGGGCACAGATACGCAGTATTTT. It translates to CASSWGWERGGTDTQYF.

This sequence joins TRBV4-3 and TRBJ2-7, with 10 positions matching TRBD1. Germline V gene lookup returns CDR1 LGHNA and CDR2 YSLEER. CDR3 size: 17 residues. The V and J ends lost 4 bases and 1 base, in that order; junction bases with no gene match: 10. CDR3: CASSRYGDRGLSYEQYF. As DNA, the CDR3 is TGCGCCAGCAGCCGCTACGGGGACAGGGGATTGTCCTACGAGCAGTACTTC.

V gene TRBV6-4 combines with J gene TRBJ2-7; 10 bases map to TRBD2. CDR1 MRHNA and CDR2 SNTAGT come from the germline V gene. The junction had 4 bases not matched to a gene; V was cut back by 3 bases and J by 5 bases. This CDR3 comprises 14 residues. DNA of the CDR3: TGTGCCAGCAGTGATCTAGCGGGGGAGAACGAGCAGTACTTC. Protein sequence: CASSDLAGENEQYF.

The genes are TRBV7-2 and TRBJ1-2; D remains ambiguous. In germline, CDR1 is SGHTA, CDR2 FQGNSA. The V and J ends lost 5 bases and 0 bases respectively, with 7 bases between them. The CDR3 is made up of 13 amino acids. The CDR3 spells CASSPDTNYGYTF. CDR3 DNA: TGTGCCAGCAGCCCTGACACTAACTATGGCTACACCTTC.